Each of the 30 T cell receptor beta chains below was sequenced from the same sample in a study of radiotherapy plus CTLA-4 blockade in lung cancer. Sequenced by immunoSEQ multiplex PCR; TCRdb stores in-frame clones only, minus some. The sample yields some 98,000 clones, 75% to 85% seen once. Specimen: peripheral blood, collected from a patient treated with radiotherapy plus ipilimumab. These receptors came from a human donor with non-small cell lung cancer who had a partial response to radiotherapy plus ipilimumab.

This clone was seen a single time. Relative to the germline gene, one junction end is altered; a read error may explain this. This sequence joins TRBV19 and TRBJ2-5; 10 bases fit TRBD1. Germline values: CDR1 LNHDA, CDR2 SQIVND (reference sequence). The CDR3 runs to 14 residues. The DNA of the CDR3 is TGTGCCGGTAGGATGACAGGGGGCGATGAGACCCAGTACTTC. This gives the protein CAGRMTGGDETQYF.

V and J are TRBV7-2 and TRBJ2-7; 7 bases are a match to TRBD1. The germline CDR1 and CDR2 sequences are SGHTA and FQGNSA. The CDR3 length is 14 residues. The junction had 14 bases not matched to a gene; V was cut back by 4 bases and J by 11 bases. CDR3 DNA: TGTGCCAGCAGCTCACGGAAACAGGGGATCCTAGAGTACTTC. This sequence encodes CASSSRKQGILEYF.

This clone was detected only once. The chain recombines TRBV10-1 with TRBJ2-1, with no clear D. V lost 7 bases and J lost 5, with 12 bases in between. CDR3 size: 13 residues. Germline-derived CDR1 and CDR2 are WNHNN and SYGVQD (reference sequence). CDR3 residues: CASIPVAHNEQFF. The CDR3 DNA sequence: TGCGCCAGCATACCAGTAGCCCACAATGAGCAGTTCTTC.

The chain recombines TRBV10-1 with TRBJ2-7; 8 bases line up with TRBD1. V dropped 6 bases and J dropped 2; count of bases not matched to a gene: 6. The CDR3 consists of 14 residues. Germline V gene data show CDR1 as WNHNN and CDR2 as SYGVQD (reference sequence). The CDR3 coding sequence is TGCGCCAGCAGCGCCGGGACAGGTGCCTACGAGCAGTACTTC. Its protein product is CASSAGTGAYEQYF.

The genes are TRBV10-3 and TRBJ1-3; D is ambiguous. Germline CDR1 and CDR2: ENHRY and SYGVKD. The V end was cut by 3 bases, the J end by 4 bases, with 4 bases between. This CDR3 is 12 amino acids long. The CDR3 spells CAISEEGNTIYF. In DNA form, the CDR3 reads TGTGCCATCAGTGAAGAGGGAAACACCATATATTTT.

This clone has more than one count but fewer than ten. DNA for the CDR3: TGTGCCAGCGAGGAGGGGAACACCGGGGAGCTGTTTTTT. Protein product: CASEEGNTGELFF. The gene calls are TRBV7-3 and TRBJ2-2, with D perhaps matching TRBD2 (6 bases). This CDR3 is 13 amino acids long. The ends were cut back, 8 bases at V and 1 base at J, with 8 bases in the middle. Looked up from germline, CDR1 is SGHTA and CDR2 is FQGTGA.

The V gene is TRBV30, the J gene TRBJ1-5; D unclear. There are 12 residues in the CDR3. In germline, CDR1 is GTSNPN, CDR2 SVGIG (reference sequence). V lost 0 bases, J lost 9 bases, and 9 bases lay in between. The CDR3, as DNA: TGTGCCTGGAGTGTAGCGGTGGGGCCCCAGCATTTT. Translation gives CAWSVAVGPQHF. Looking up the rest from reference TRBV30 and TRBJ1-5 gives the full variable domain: SQTIHQWPATLVQPVGSPLSLECTVEGTSNPNLYWYRQAAGRGLQLLFYSVGIGQISSEVPQNLSASRPQDRQFILSSKKLLLSDSGFYLCAWSVAVGPQHFGDGTRLSIL.

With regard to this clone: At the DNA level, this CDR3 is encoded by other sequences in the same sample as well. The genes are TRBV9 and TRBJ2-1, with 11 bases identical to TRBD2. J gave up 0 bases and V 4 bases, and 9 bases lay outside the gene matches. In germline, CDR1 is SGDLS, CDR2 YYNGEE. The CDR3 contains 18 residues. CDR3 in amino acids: CASSPGTSGGRSYNEQFF. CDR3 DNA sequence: TGTGCCAGCAGCCCCGGGACTAGCGGCGGTCGCTCCTACAATGAGCAGTTCTTC.

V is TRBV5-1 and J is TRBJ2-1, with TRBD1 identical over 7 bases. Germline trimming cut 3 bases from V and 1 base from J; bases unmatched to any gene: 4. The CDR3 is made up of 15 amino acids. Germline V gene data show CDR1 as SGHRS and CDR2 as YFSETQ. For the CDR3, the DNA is TGCGCCAGCAGCTCCCGACAGGGATCCTACAATGAGCAGTTCTTC. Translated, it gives CASSSRQGSYNEQFF.

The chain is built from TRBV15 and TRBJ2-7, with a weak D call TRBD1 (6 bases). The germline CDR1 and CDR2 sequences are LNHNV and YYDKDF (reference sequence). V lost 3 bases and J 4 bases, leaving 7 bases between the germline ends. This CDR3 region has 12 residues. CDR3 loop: CATSSTGYEQYF. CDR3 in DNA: TGTGCCACCAGCAGTACAGGGTACGAGCAGTACTTC.

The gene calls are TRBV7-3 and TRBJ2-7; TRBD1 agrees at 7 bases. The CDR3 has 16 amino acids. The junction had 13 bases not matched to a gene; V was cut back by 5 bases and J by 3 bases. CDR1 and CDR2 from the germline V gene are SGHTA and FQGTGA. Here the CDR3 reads CASSPQGRQGVYEQYF. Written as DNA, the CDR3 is TGTGCCAGCAGCCCCCAAGGGCGGCAGGGGGTCTACGAGCAGTACTTC.

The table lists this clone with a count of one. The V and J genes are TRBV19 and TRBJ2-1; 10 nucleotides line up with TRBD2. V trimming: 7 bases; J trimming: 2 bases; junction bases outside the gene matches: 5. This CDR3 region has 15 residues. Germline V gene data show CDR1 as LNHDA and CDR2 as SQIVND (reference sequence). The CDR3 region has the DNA TGTGCCAGTACCTCTAGCGGGAGACCCTACAATGAGCAGTTCTTC. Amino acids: CASTSSGRPYNEQFF.

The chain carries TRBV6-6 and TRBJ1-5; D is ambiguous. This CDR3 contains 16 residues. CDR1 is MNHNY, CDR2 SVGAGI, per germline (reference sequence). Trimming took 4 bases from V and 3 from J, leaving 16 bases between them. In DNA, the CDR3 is TGTGCCAGCAGTTCGTCCCGGCGGGGTTCCAATCAGCCCCAGCATTTT. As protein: CASSSSRRGSNQPQHF.

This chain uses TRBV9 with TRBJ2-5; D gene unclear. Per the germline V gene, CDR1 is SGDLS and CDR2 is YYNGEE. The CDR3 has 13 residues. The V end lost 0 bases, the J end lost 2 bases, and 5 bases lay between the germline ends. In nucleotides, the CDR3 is TGTGCCAGCAGCGTAGCACAGCAAGAGACCCAGTACTTC. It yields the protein CASSVAQQETQYF. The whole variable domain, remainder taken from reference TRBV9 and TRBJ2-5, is DSGVTQTPKHLITATGQRVTLRCSPRSGDLSVYWYQQSLDQGLQFLIQYYNGEERAKGNILERFSAQQFPDLHSELNLSSLELGDSALYFCASSVAQQETQYFGPGTRLLVL.

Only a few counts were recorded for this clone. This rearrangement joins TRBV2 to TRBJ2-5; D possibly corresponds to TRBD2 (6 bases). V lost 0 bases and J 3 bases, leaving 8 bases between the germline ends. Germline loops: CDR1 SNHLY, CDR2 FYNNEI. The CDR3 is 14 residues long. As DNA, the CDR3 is TGTGCCAGCAGTGAAGCGTGGAGGGAAGAGACCCAGTACTTC. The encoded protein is CASSEAWREETQYF.

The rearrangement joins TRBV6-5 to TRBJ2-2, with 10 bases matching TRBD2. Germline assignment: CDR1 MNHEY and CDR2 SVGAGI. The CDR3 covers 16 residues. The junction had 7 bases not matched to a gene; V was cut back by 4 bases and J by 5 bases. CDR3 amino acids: CASSWILAGPTGELFF. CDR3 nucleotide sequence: TGTGCCAGCAGTTGGATACTAGCGGGACCTACCGGGGAGCTGTTTTTT.

The CDR3 bases are TGTGCCTGGGGGGGAGGGCTAGCGGGGGACGAGCAGTACTTC. Translation: CAWGGGLAGDEQYF. The chain couples TRBV30 to TRBJ2-5, with TRBD2 matching 10 bases. The end of the DNA aligns better with TRBJ2-7, so the J call may be wrong. The CDR3 consists of 14 residues. Germline-derived CDR1 and CDR2 are GTSNPN and SVGIG (reference sequence).

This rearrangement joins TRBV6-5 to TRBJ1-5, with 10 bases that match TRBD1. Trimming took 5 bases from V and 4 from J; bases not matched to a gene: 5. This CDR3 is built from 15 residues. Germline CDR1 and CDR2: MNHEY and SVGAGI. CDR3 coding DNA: TGTGCCAGCAGTCCCCGGGACAGGGGAAATCAGCCCCAGCATTTT. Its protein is CASSPRDRGNQPQHF.

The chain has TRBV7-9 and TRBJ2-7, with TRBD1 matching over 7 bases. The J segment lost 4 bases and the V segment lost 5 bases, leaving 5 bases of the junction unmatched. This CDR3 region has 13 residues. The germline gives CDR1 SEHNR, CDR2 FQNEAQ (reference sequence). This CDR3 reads CASSPNRGYEQYF. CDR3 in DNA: TGTGCCAGCAGCCCCAACAGGGGTTACGAGCAGTACTTC.

The chain's CDR3 is CASRRVGGGREQFF. CDR3 DNA: TGTGCCAGCAGGCGCGTCGGGGGGGGTCGTGAGCAGTTCTTC. The chain combines TRBV28 with TRBJ2-1; TRBD2 agrees at 8 bases. The junction had 10 bases not matched to a gene; V was cut back by 6 bases and J by 9 bases. This CDR3 is built from 14 residues. Germline-derived CDR1 and CDR2 are MDHEN and SYDVKM.

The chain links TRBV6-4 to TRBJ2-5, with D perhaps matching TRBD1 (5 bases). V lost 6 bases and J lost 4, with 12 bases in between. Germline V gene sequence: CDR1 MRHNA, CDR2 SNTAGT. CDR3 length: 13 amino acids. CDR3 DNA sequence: TGTGCCAGCAGCAAGACAGTTCGAGAGACCCAGTACTTC. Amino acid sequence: CASSKTVRETQYF.

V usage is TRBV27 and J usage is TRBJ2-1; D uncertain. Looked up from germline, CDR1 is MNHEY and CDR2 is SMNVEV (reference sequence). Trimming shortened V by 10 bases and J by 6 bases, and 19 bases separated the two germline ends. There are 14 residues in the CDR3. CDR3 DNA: TGTGCCACCAATCGCCATAGCTTGTCCAATGAGCAGTTCTTC. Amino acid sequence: CATNRHSLSNEQFF.

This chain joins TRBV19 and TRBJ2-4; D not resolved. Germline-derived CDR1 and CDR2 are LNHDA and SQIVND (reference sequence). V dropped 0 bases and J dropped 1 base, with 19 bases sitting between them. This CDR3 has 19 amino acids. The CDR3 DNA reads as TGTGCCAGTAGTATAGACCCCCAGGCCCTTCTTTTCGCCAAAAACATTCAGTACTTC. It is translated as CASSIDPQALLFAKNIQYF.

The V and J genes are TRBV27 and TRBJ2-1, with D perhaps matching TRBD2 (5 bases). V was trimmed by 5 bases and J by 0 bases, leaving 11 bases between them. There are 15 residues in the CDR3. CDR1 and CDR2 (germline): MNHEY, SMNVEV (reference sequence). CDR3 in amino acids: CASSGSSSSYNEQFF. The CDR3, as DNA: TGTGCCAGCAGTGGGAGCTCAAGCTCCTACAATGAGCAGTTCTTC.

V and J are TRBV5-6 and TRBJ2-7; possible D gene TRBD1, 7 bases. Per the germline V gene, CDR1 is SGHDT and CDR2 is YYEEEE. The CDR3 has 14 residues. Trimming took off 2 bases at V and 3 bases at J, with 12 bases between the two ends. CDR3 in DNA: TGTGCCAGCAGCTTAGGAGGGGGCGGCTACGAGCAGTACTTC. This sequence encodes CASSLGGGGYEQYF.

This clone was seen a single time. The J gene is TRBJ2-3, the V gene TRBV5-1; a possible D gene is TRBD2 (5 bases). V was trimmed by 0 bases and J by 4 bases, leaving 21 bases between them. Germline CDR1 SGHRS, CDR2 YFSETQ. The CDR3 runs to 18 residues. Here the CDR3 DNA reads TGCGCCAGCAGCTTGGACACCCGATCTGGGAGTATCGCAGATACGCAGTATTTT. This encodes CASSLDTRSGSIADTQYF. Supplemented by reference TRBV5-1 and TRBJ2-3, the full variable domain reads KAGVTQTPRYLIKTRGQQVTLSCSPISGHRSVSWYQQTPGQGLQFLFEYFSETQRNKGNFPGRFSGRQFSNSRSEMNVSTLELGDSALYLCASSLDTRSGSIADTQYFGPGTRLTVL.

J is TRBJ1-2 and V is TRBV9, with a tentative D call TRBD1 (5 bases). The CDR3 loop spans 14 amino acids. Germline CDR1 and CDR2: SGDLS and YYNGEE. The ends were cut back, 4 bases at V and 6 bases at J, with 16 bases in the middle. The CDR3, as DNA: TGTGCCAGCAGCCCAACGGCAGGGAAGGATGGCTACACCTTC. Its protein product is CASSPTAGKDGYTF.

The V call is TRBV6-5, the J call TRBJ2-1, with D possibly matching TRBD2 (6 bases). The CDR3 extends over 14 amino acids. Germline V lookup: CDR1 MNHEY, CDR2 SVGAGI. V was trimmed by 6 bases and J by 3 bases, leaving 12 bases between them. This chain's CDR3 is CASRRGIDYNEQFF. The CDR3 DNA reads TGTGCCAGCAGACGCGGGATAGACTACAATGAGCAGTTCTTC.

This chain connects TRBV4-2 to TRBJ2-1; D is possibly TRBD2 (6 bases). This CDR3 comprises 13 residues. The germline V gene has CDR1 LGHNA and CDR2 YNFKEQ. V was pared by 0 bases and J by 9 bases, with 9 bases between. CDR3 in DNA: TGTGCCAGCAGCCAAGATCGGGAGTTTGAGCAGTTCTTC. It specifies CASSQDREFEQFF.

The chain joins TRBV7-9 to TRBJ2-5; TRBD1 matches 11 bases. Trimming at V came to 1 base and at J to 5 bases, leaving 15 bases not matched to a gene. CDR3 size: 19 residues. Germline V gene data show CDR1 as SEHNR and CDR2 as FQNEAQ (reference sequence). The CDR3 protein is CASSLGIQPGQGVWETQYF. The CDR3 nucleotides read TGTGCCAGCAGCTTAGGGATCCAACCGGGACAGGGGGTTTGGGAGACCCAGTACTTC.